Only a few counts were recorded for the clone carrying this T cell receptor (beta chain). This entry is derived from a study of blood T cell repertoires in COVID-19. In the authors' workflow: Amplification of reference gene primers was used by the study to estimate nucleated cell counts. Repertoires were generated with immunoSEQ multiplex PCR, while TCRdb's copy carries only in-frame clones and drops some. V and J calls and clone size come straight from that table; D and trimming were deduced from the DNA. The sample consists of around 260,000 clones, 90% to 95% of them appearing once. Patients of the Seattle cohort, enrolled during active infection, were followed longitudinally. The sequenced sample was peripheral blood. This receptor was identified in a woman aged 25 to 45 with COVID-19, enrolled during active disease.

The CDR3 loop reads CASSPGTSGRLDEQYF. In nucleotides, the CDR3 is TGTGCCAGCAGCCCCGGGACTAGCGGGAGGCTAGACGAGCAGTACTTC. This chain joins TRBV5-6 and TRBJ2-7; 15 nucleotides match TRBD2. With 4 bases clipped from V and 5 bases from J, the junction kept 7 bases outside the gene matches. The CDR3 is made up of 16 amino acids. Germline V CDR1 and CDR2: SGHDT, YYEEEE.